This TCR beta chain was captured by sequencing in a study of T cells in Graves' hyperthyroidism and ophthalmopathy. Notes on the study in general: From stable hyperthyroidism, ophthalmopathy was set apart by a 13 V-J model.

Diagnoses used clinical symptoms, serum thyroxine and TRAb, thyroid ultrasound and orbital computed tomography. The CDR3 regions of TCR beta were amplified from RNA transcripts. The HTBI set primed first-round TCR CDR3 RT-PCR. TCRdb re-called the multiplex PCR reads with MiXCR, one entry per CDR3 protein. The sample carries about 740,000 distinct CDR3 sequences, approximately 14% recorded once. This clonotype was recorded at least ten times. Its antigen remains unidentified. Sequencing was performed on blood. This TCR came from a woman aged 18 to 35 with Graves' hyperthyroidism.

Here the CDR3 DNA reads TGTGCCAGCTCACCGAGTGCCCACGAGCAGTACTTC. Its protein is CASSPSAHEQYF. The chain links TRBV18 to TRBJ2-7; D not certain. The CDR3 has 12 residues. The germline gives CDR1 KGHSH, CDR2 LQKENI. The germline V and J ends were trimmed by 3 bases and 5 bases, with 8 bases remaining between them.